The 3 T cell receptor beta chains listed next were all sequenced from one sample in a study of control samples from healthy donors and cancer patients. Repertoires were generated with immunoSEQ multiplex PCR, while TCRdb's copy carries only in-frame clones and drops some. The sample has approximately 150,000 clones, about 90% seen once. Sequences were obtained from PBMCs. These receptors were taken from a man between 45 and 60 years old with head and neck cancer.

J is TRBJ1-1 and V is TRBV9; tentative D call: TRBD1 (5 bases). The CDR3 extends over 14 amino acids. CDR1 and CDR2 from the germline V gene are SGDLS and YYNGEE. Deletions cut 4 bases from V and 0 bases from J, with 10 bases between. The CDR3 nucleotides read TGTGCCAGCAGCCCGGGACGCTTGAACACTGAAGCTTTCTTT. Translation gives CASSPGRLNTEAFF. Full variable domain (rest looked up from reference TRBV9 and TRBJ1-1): DSGVTQTPKHLITATGQRVTLRCSPRSGDLSVYWYQQSLDQGLQFLIQYYNGEERAKGNILERFSAQQFPDLHSELNLSSLELGDSALYFCASSPGRLNTEAFFGQGTRLTVV.

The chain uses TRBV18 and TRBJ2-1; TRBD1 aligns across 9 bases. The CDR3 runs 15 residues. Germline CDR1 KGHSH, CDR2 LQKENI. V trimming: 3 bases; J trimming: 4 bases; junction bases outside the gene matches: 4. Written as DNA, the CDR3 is TGTGCCAGCTCACCCGGGACAGGGACTTACAATGAGCAGTTCTTC. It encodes CASSPGTGTYNEQFF.

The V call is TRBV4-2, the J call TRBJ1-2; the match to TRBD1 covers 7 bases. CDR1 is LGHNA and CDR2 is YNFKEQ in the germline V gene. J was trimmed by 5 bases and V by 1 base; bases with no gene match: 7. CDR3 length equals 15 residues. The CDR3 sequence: CASSQGQGFGYGYTF. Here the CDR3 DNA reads TGTGCCAGCAGCCAAGGACAGGGTTTCGGATATGGCTACACCTTC.